The 5 T cell receptor beta chains given below trace back to one sample, sequenced in a study of T cell responses to AZD1222 COVID-19 vaccine. Sequencing was performed with immunoSEQ multiplex PCR; in TCRdb, only in-frame clones are kept and a portion is missing. This table has 80,000 to 100,000 clones, roughly 85% appearing once. The specimen comprised peripheral blood, sampled on day 0 of AZD1222 vaccination. These receptors all stem from an adult in good health.

This chain links TRBV6-2 or TRBV6-3 with TRBJ2-5; 9 bases align to TRBD1. Trimming cost V 5 bases and J 3 bases; bases outside gene matches: 13. Germline CDR1 MNHEY, CDR2 SVGEGT. The CDR3 covers 17 residues. This CDR3 reads CASSPLTRRQGEETQYF. As DNA, the CDR3 is TGTGCCAGCAGTCCCCTTACTAGGAGACAGGGGGAAGAGACCCAGTACTTC.

The genes are TRBV10-2 and TRBJ2-3; possible D gene TRBD1, 6 bases. This CDR3 is built from 15 residues. The germline gives CDR1 WSHSY, CDR2 SAAADI. The V and J ends lost 7 bases and 4 bases respectively, with 18 bases between them. This CDR3 is CASTWGRLAADTQYF. CDR3 DNA: TGCGCCAGCACGTGGGGGCGTCTGGCCGCAGATACGCAGTATTTT.

The chain has TRBV6-5 and TRBJ2-1; D call uncertain. The germline gives CDR1 MNHEY, CDR2 SVGAGI. The V gene lost 6 bases and the J gene lost 9 bases, with 9 bases spanning the gap. The CDR3 extends over 11 amino acids. Here the CDR3 reads CASSWVGEQFF. CDR3 bases: TGTGCCAGCAGCTGGGTGGGTGAGCAGTTCTTC.

CDR3 nucleotides: TGTGCCAGCAGTGAATCCGTGACAAGGCAGTATTTT. Translation gives CASSESVTRQYF. This chain links TRBV6-1 with TRBJ2-3; D is undetermined. V gave up 2 bases and J gave up 11 bases, with 11 bases separating them. The CDR3 covers 12 residues. Germline V gives CDR1 MNHNS, CDR2 SASEGT.

This clone occurred once. The V call is TRBV7-9, the J call TRBJ2-3; 12 bases are a match to TRBD1. Unmatched junction bases numbered 4, after V lost 5 bases and J lost 4 bases. Per germline, CDR1 SEHNR and CDR2 FQNEAQ (reference sequence). The CDR3 totals 15 residues. CDR3 sequence reads: CASSQGQGASDTQYF. The CDR3 DNA reads TGTGCCAGCAGCCAGGGACAGGGGGCCTCAGATACGCAGTATTTT. The full variable domain, completed using reference TRBV7-9 and TRBJ2-3, is DTGVSQNPRHKITKRGQNVTFRCDPISEHNRLYWYRQTLGQGPEFLTYFQNEAQLEKSRLLSDRFSAERPKGSFSTLEIQRTEQGDSAMYLCASSQGQGASDTQYFGPGTRLTVL.